The sequence of this TCR beta chain was determined in a study of T cell repertoires in cytomegalovirus infection. Study-wide context: Through public TCR beta signatures, both CMV infection and matching HLA type were indicated.

This CDR3 has 14 amino acids. Germline CDR1 MNHEY, CDR2 SMNVEV (reference sequence). Trimming removed 7 bases at V and 11 bases at J, with 21 bases between. A remark on this clonotype: Its antigen is currently unknown.

Via MiXCR, TCRdb re-called the reads, giving one row per CDR3 protein. This table has about 350,000 distinct CDR3 sequences, about 35% appearing once. Source: cultured PBMCs, taken from culture after CMV antigen stimulation. The rearrangement uses TRBV27 and TRBJ2-1; D assignment may be TRBD1 or TRBD2 (5 bases each). This receptor was obtained from a human donor in good health (CMV status not recorded). Some clones in this sample may be carry-over from other donors' samples. The CDR3 sequence: CASNYGAVGTQQFF. DNA for the CDR3: TGTGCCAGCAACTACGGTGCGGTAGGGACCCAGCAGTTCTTC.